This TCR beta chain comes out of a study of shared clonotypes between healthy human individuals. TCRdb's table, derived via immunoSEQ multiplex PCR, lists solely in-frame clones and lacks some. The top ten clones hold 0.36% of a sample with 1,400,000 or so clones, 97% to 99% of them seen once. Whole-study findings and limits: Represented genetic and exposure-history diversity was restricted by having few donors.

About this clone itself: Its antigen is not known.

V trimming: 4 bases; J trimming: 2 bases; junction bases outside the gene matches: 8. Germline CDR1 and CDR2: SGHDT and YYEEEE. The CDR3 covers 16 residues. The chain links TRBV5-6 to TRBJ2-2; 7 nucleotides line up with TRBD1. The clonotype comes from a man aged 25-45 years in good health. Sequenced material: naive CD4+ T cells sorted from blood. Subset in this sample: CD45RA+ positively selected. CDR3 in DNA: TGTGCCAGCAGCATAGGGGGCTCGGGAAACACCGGGGAGCTGTTTTTT. Protein sequence: CASSIGGSGNTGELFF.